This T cell receptor (beta chain) was sequenced in a study of blood T cells in healthy people across ages. Notes on the study in general: Naive T cell percentage showed a strong correlation with TCR beta diversity.

The CDR3 loop spans 13 amino acids. V lost 3 bases and J lost 11, with 13 bases in between. CDR1 is KGHDR, CDR2 SFDVKD, per germline. For the second PCR, which ran for roughly 6 to 11 cycles, a sample-barcoded 5' primer and a J-beta primer mix were used. TCRdb reprocessed the 5' RACE reads via MiXCR and lists one record per CDR3 protein. In the table there are approximately 600,000 distinct CDR3 sequences, around 54% of which are singletons. As regards this clonotype: Its antigen is unidentified.

The chain uses TRBV24-1 and TRBJ2-1, with a weak D call TRBD1 (7 bases). The material sequenced was blood. This sequence was found in a man aged 55 to 70 in good health. This CDR3 reads CATSDGRDRKQFF. DNA for the CDR3: TGTGCCACCAGTGATGGGCGGGACAGAAAGCAGTTCTTC.